This T cell receptor beta chain stems from a study of blood T cells in healthy people across ages. Combining a sample-barcoded 5' primer with a J-beta primer mix, a second PCR ran for roughly 7 to 12 cycles. Each cDNA molecule, via a template-switch adaptor with 12 random nucleotides, was tagged. TCRdb re-derived calls from the 5' RACE reads in MiXCR, one entry per CDR3 protein. The sample carries some 710,000 distinct CDR3 sequences, about a fifth recorded once. Germline V gene lookup returns CDR1 LGHDT and CDR2 YNNKEL (reference sequence). Trimming pared 1 base from V and 3 bases from J, leaving 17 bases between. The CDR3 extends over 17 amino acids.

Sequences were obtained from blood. This chain connects TRBV3-1 to TRBJ2-3, with D perhaps TRBD2 (6 bases). The TCR originated in a man aged 70-80 years in good health. The CDR3 here is CASSQGVRRVRTDTQYF. In nucleotides, the CDR3 is TGTGCCAGCAGCCAAGGGGTCAGGAGGGTTCGAACAGATACGCAGTATTTT.